Presented here are 5 T cell receptor beta chains from one specimen sequenced in a study of blood T cell repertoires in COVID-19. Measured with immunoSEQ multiplex PCR; TCRdb has only the in-frame clones, and not every one. The repertoire holds some 200,000 clones, around 86% seen once, with roughly 5.5% in the top ten. The source material was peripheral blood. The receptors here all came from a woman in her 70s with COVID-19, enrolled during active disease.

The rearrangement links TRBV28 to TRBJ1-5, with 7 bases that match TRBD1. The CDR3 sequence is 14 residues long. Germline V gene data show CDR1 as MDHEN and CDR2 as SYDVKM. After removal of 5 bases from V and 7 bases from J, the junction contained 8 bases not matched to a gene. CDR3 in amino acids: CASSHHDRVQPQHF. DNA of the CDR3: TGTGCCAGCAGTCACCATGACAGGGTCCAGCCCCAGCATTTT.

The chain combines TRBV18 with TRBJ1-2, with 8 positions matching TRBD1. This CDR3 contains 16 residues. Unmatched junction bases numbered 14, after V lost 3 bases and J lost 8 bases. The V gene's germline CDR1 is KGHSH and CDR2 LQKENI. CDR3 loop: CASSPSPNTGGGGYTF. The CDR3 DNA follows: TGTGCCAGCTCACCCTCCCCTAATACAGGGGGAGGGGGCTACACCTTC.

V and J are TRBV2 and TRBJ1-3; D is perhaps TRBD1 (5 bases). Looked up from germline, CDR1 is SNHLY and CDR2 is FYNNEI. The ends were cut back, 6 bases at V and 1 base at J, with 13 bases in the middle. This CDR3 contains 15 residues. The CDR3 bases are TGTGCCAGCAGGGTGGAAGGGGCTTCTGGAAACACCATATATTTT. Encoded protein: CASRVEGASGNTIYF.

The V call is TRBV15, the J call TRBJ1-1, with TRBD1 matching 7 bases. Germline V lookup: CDR1 LNHNV, CDR2 YYDKDF (reference sequence). This CDR3 contains 14 residues. J lost 3 bases, V lost 3 bases, and 4 bases had no gene match. The CDR3 loop reads CATSRDRSDTEAFF. CDR3 coding DNA: TGTGCCACCAGCAGGGACAGGAGCGACACTGAAGCTTTCTTT.

This chain uses TRBV9 with TRBJ1-2, with 7 bases matching TRBD1. Trimming cost V 4 bases and J 1 base; bases outside gene matches: 7. Germline lookup yields CDR1 SGDLS and CDR2 YYNGEE. This CDR3 is built from 15 residues. The CDR3 sequence is CASSFRDSHNYGYTF. The DNA for the CDR3 is TGTGCCAGCAGCTTCCGGGACAGTCATAACTATGGCTACACCTTC.